This T cell receptor (beta chain) was obtained from a study of T cells expressing NK-cell markers. Study summary: Sequencing of TCR beta repertoires drew on sorted CD3+CD56+NKG2C+, CD3+CD56+NKG2C- and CD3+CD56-NKG2C+ T cells.

As the method of synthesis, 5'RACE template switching with UMIs yielded TCR beta cDNA. TCRdb reanalyzed the 5' RACE reads and collapses them to one entry per CDR3 protein, without DNA. Its clone listing holds about 460,000 distinct CDR3 sequences. Germline V gene lookup returns CDR1 GTSNPN and CDR2 SVGIG (reference sequence). The CDR3 extends over 16 amino acids. The chain is built from TRBV30 and TRBJ2-1. Sequencing was performed on blood T cells: a sorted CD56 or NKG2C T cell subset, CD4+ or CD8+ T cells, or bulk PBMC T cells (not recorded which). The source of this sequence is a woman aged 45-60 years in good health. Here the CDR3 reads CAWSVKGSLIGYEQFF.